This TCR beta chain was obtained from a study of cytomegalovirus exposure and HLA in healthy donors (dated 2017 in TCRdb). Broadly, across the study: An earlier analysis of several hundred of the donors reported approximately 290 Gb of sequence data and around 120 million unique TCR beta sequences from 150 million to 200 million T cells. In a later genetic analysis, genome-wide SNP genotypes for about 65% of the roughly 670 donors were used, and that subset was treated as a discovery cohort. Class I and class II HLA loci were covered by the typing at four-digit resolution. In the later analysis, no new phenotypic data were used to find candidate immune exposures; instead, reliance was placed on TCR beta sequences and their occurrence across donors. Around 320 gigabases of sequencing data and tens of millions of unique TCR sequences were included in an early release covering about 700 HLA-typed donors. The number of typed donors differed by locus: about 620-640 for A, B, C, DRB1 and DQB1; approximately 530 for DQA1; about 600 for DPA1; and around 470 for DPB1. Donor age, sex, ethnicity and CMV serostatus were collected together with the repertoire data. The study aimed to test whether signatures of past pathogen exposure could be identified by cataloging public T cell receptors. A handful of DR-DQ haplotypes were treated as single units for association and clustering because of strong linkage in the cohort. In an earlier analysis of roughly 540 of the donors, high-throughput TCR beta sequencing was used to judge whether each TCR beta V gene segment behaved as functional or pseudogenic. Every repertoire in the discovery cohort had been generated on one and the same sequencing platform. A later analysis re-examined previously published TCR beta repertoires from roughly 650 donors and added high-resolution HLA genotyping to investigate patterns of TCR occurrence. High-throughput TCR immunosequencing, statistical association of individual TCRs with disease status, and machine learning were combined to predict cytomegalovirus infection status. In addition to the first cohort of 666 subjects, a separate validation cohort of 100 to 150 different subjects was used. The genetic ancestry cluster associated with self-reported Caucasian donors included 70% to 85% of the roughly 400 genotyped donors. The study profiled the T cell repertoires of 550 to 700 subjects by immunosequencing and related them to cytomegalovirus serostatus. On average, about 200,000 unique TCR beta nucleotide sequences were sequenced per donor among a few hundred genotyped donors of the cohort, with roughly a sixth of those sequences being non-productive. Study-wide findings and limitations: Correlated functional status among segregating V segments might be attributable to linkage disequilibrium, but an unknown experimental factor could not be ruled out. Across donors, most TCR sequences were observed very rarely, whereas some public TCRs were present in many individuals. The 87-base-pair reads could not distinguish some IMGT-functional V segments, including TRBV6-2 and TRBV6-3, so those segments were excluded. Strong co-occurrence of HLA alleles, especially DR and DQ, made assigning TCR associations to individual alleles difficult. A later analysis associated 16,951 TCR beta sequences with specific HLA alleles at a false discovery rate of 0.05. The study listed approximately 150 TCR beta chains as associated with cytomegalovirus. A later genetic analysis associated a missense DCLRE1C variant with V-gene and J-gene trimming of TCR beta chains, and an independent cohort replicated the association. Only TCR beta chains were sequenced in this cohort, and the absence of alpha or paired-chain data limited detectable features. Because counts were too low, about 18 rarely observed V segments, including chromosome 9 orphons, were left out of the earlier analysis of about 620 of the donors. In a later analysis, HLA-associated TCR beta chains were found to be more clonally expanded and to have lower generation probabilities than equally common non-associated chains. Immune exposure information for the cohort was limited to CMV serostatus. A few of the identified cytomegalovirus-associated TCR beta chains were confirmed in vitro to be specific for cytomegalovirus antigens. A further reported finding was that TCR beta sequences accurately predicted the HLA-A and HLA-B alleles for most subjects in the first cohort. Sequencing depth was assumed to be roughly uniform across donors in the presence/absence analyses, though that assumption may not hold. Because some donors lacked HLA typing at each locus, the association tests relied only on the typed subset. According to the authors, the approach could potentially be generalized to other disease states and immunological phenotypes. In an earlier analysis of 587 of the donors, most TCR beta V segments were observed in productive rearrangements about 90% or about 30% of the time, broadly matching IMGT annotations. A cluster of highly shared sequence variants was judged likely to represent a technical artifact of the sequencing pipeline. A later analysis reported that several top co-occurrence clusters appeared linked to parvovirus B19, influenza, CMV and Epstein-Barr virus. In a later analysis, the rate of TCR association differed among HLA loci, with DRB1 alleles having the most associated TCRs and HLA-C alleles having the fewest. In a later genetic analysis, fewer N-insertions in productive TCRs were reported among donors in an Asian-associated ancestry cluster than the approximately 630-donor mean. The classifier was reported to diagnose cytomegalovirus status with high specificity and sensitivity in both the original and validation cohorts. According to a later analysis, most CMV-associated TCR beta chains appeared to be HLA-restricted, and the HLA associations seemed to be driven largely by CMV exposure.

The library was built by means of the immunoSEQ multiplex PCR assay. For the multiplex PCR, a mixture combining 60 forward primers for TCR Vbeta segments and 13 reverse primers for TCR Jbeta segments was used. The CDR3 region of rearranged TCR beta genes was amplified from genomic DNA by a multiplex PCR assay. Amplified TCR beta libraries were sequenced as 87-base-pair reads on the Illumina HiSeq System. The authors processed their data as follows. In a later analysis, tens of millions of unique TCR beta chains were counted across the 500 to 850 repertoires, and approximately 9.9 million of these chains were shared by at least two donors. Raw reads were error-corrected and collapsed into unique sequences with a nearest-neighbor algorithm that merged closely related sequences to remove PCR and sequencing errors. CDR3 sequences were aligned to IMGT reference sequences to assign V, D and J gene segments. Each retained sequence needed at least a six-nucleotide match to both a V gene segment and a J gene segment. A rearrangement counted as productive if the CDR3 had no stop codons and remained in frame with V and J, and every other rearrangement counted as non-productive. Following IMGT convention, CDR3 was defined as the stretch from the second conserved V-encoded cysteine to the conserved J-encoded phenylalanine. The earlier analysis of roughly 590 of the donors excluded any sequence lacking an unambiguous match to a single V gene segment. In an earlier analysis of 587 of the donors, a V segment was called functional when productive rearrangements were above 56.7%, and segregating when the standard deviation between donors exceeded 5%. A statistical classification framework was built for diagnosing cytomegalovirus status from the catalog of TCR beta chain sequences. In a later analysis, TCR nucleotide sequences were compared against IMGT/GENE-DB human TR gene sequences so that V and J genes could be assigned. A later analysis assigned CDR3 sequences and most-parsimonious VDJ recombination scenarios with the TCRdist pipeline. In a later analysis, each TCR beta chain was defined by its CDR3 amino acid sequence together with its V-gene family, and reads without a unique V-gene family were excluded. To address suspected cross-contamination and a sequencing artifact, a later analysis removed over 500 highly shared, low-generation-probability nucleotide sequences. A later analysis calculated a clonal expansion index for each public chain from normalized within-repertoire ranks of inferred template counts. In a later analysis, generation probabilities were computed using a VDJ recombination model fitted to out-of-frame rearrangements, and the results were checked against IGoR. In a later analysis, hypergeometric tests were used to score TCR-TCR, TCR-HLA and TCR-CMV co-occurrence, with a repertoire-size bias correction applied to TCR pairs. False discovery rates were estimated in a later analysis by permuting HLA or CMV assignments 20 times. A later analysis grouped co-occurring TCRs with DBSCAN, adding TCRdist sequence similarity when clustering within HLA-allele-positive subsets. Repertoires with fewer than 30,000 or more than 120,000 public chains, plus five repertoires with anomalous nucleotide sharing, were excluded from co-occurrence clustering. Entries here come from immuneACCESS through TCRdb and include only in-frame sequences with V and J called. Some clones fail to appear in such tables; in the studies checked, an unresolved V gene covers under half of the shortfall, and the cause of the remainder is unknown. The V and J calls and clone size are taken from that table; D and trimming were inferred from the DNA. The table for this sample lists about 200,000 clones; over 65% of them were counted only once. The ten largest clones add up to 0.075% to 0.1% of the sample.

The CDR3, from cysteine to phenylalanine, totals 17 residues. Only the CDR3 portion is preserved as DNA: 51 bases, with reading frame beginning at the first base. From V the trimming removes 5 bases and from J it removes 4 bases, while the gene matches leave 10 bases of the junction unaccounted for. The CDR1 and CDR2 encoded by the germline V gene (reference sequence) are SEHNR and FQNEAQ. The cohort comprised some 680 healthy bone marrow donors. At the time of sampling, every cohort member was nominally healthy, though immune exposures that went unrecorded were likely present. The donor tested CMV seronegative and was one of the 352 seronegative cohort members. Every donor gave a peripheral blood sample, and the peripheral blood mononuclear cells from that sample were used for TCR beta sequencing. Genomic DNA extraction from the blood cell samples was performed with the Qiagen DNeasy Blood Extraction Kit.

Notes on this clone: Its binding antigen is unknown. Base quality data are lacking; no much larger clone is found one base away.

The sequence came from a boy aged 2 to 10 in good health and CMV-seronegative. What was sequenced was PBMCs. Recombination connected TRBV7-9 to TRBJ2-7, with TRBD2 identical over 14 junction bases. Read as DNA, the sequence is TGTGCCAGCAGCACCCGGACTAGCGGGGGGACTTCTTACGAGCAGTACTTC. It is translated as CASSTRTSGGTSYEQYF.